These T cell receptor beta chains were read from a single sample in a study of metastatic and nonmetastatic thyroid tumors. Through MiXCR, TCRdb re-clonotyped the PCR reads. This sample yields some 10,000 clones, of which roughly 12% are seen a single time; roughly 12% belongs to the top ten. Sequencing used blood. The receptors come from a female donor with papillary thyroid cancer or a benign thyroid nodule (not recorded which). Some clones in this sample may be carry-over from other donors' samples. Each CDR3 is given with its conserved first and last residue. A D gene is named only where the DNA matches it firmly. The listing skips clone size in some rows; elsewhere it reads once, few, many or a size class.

cdr3_aa: CASSLAPKIPQGPNSPLHF
cdr3_nt: TGTGCCAGCAGCTTGGCCCCTAAAATACCACAGGGCCCGAATTCACCCCTCCACTTT
d_call: -
clone_size: medium-sized
v_call: TRBV5-5
j_call: TRBJ1-6

cdr3_aa: CASSLYGDGQAKNIQYF
cdr3_nt: TGTGCCAGCAGTTTGTACGGTGACGGTCAAGCCAAAAACATTCAGTACTTC
d_call: -
clone_size: many
v_call: TRBV27
j_call: TRBJ2-4

cdr3_aa: CASNPWEAGGRNEQFF
cdr3_nt: TGTGCCAGCAACCCCTGGGAAGCGGGAGGGCGGAATGAGCAGTTCTTC
d_call: TRBD2
clone_size: medium-sized
v_call: TRBV6-1
j_call: TRBJ2-1

cdr3_aa: CSGPRGPDEQFF
cdr3_nt: TGCAGTGGCCCGCGGGGGCCCGATGAGCAGTTCTTC
d_call: -
clone_size: -
v_call: TRBV20-1
j_call: TRBJ2-1

cdr3_aa: CASSLAALTRSGYTF
cdr3_nt: TGTGCCAGCAGCTTGGCGGCACTAACCAGGTCTGGCTACACCTTC
d_call: -
clone_size: many
v_call: TRBV5-6
j_call: TRBJ1-2

cdr3_aa: CASSSWTSGLRYEQYF
cdr3_nt: TGTGCCAGCAGTTCCTGGACTAGCGGGCTCCGCTACGAGCAGTACTTC
d_call: TRBD2
clone_size: medium-sized
v_call: TRBV28
j_call: TRBJ2-7

cdr3_aa: CASSTTDRWGLFF
cdr3_nt: TGTGCCAGCAGCACGACGGACAGGTGGGGACTGTTTTTT
d_call: TRBD1
clone_size: many
v_call: TRBV7-9
j_call: TRBJ1-4

cdr3_aa: CSAGTSGRSFVNEQFF
cdr3_nt: TGCAGCGCCGGGACTAGCGGGAGGAGTTTTGTCAATGAGCAGTTCTTC
d_call: TRBD2
clone_size: many
v_call: TRBV29-1
j_call: TRBJ2-1

cdr3_aa: CASSRGDYGYTF
cdr3_nt: TGCGCCAGCAGCCGGGGGGACTATGGCTACACCTTC
d_call: -
clone_size: many
v_call: TRBV5-1
j_call: TRBJ1-2

cdr3_aa: CAISGGTGNRTNYGYTF
cdr3_nt: TGTGCCATCAGTGGAGGGACAGGCAACCGAACTAACTATGGCTACACCTTC
d_call: TRBD1
clone_size: many
v_call: TRBV10-3
j_call: TRBJ1-2

cdr3_aa: CASSAMGGLRGSGGYNEQFF
cdr3_nt: TGTGCCAGCAGTGCCATGGGGGGATTGCGGGGGAGCGGAGGATACAATGAGCAGTTCTTC
d_call: TRBD2
clone_size: -
v_call: TRBV3-1
j_call: TRBJ2-1

cdr3_aa: CASSPQGAGHNSPLHF
cdr3_nt: TGTGCCAGCAGCCCTCAGGGAGCGGGGCATAATTCACCCCTCCACTTT
d_call: -
clone_size: -
v_call: TRBV11-2
j_call: TRBJ1-6

cdr3_aa: CSASHGLAGIDTQYF
cdr3_nt: TGCAGTGCTAGCCACGGACTAGCGGGTATAGATACGCAGTATTTT
d_call: TRBD2
clone_size: many
v_call: TRBV20-1
j_call: TRBJ2-3

cdr3_aa: CASGLAGGNYNEQFF
cdr3_nt: TGTGCCAGCGGACTAGCGGGGGGCAACTACAATGAGCAGTTCTTC
d_call: TRBD2
clone_size: medium-sized
v_call: TRBV6-1
j_call: TRBJ2-1

cdr3_aa: CASPRSGGQNYEQYF
cdr3_nt: TGTGCCAGCCCCCGATCGGGGGGACAGAACTACGAGCAGTACTTC
d_call: -
clone_size: medium-sized
v_call: TRBV27
j_call: TRBJ2-7

cdr3_aa: CASSLKVTDTQYF
cdr3_nt: TGTGCCAGCAGCTTAAAAGTCACAGATACGCAGTATTTT
d_call: -
clone_size: many
v_call: TRBV7-3
j_call: TRBJ2-3

cdr3_aa: CASNSGSGSYNEQFF
cdr3_nt: TGTGCCAGCAATAGCGGGAGTGGGTCGTACAATGAGCAGTTCTTC
d_call: TRBD2
clone_size: -
v_call: TRBV7-9
j_call: TRBJ2-1

cdr3_aa: CASSLGRRGVKETQYF
cdr3_nt: TGTGCCAGCAGCTTAGGTCGGCGGGGGGTCAAAGAGACCCAGTACTTC
d_call: TRBD2
clone_size: many
v_call: TRBV11-3
j_call: TRBJ2-5

cdr3_aa: CASSSLYNEQFF
cdr3_nt: TGTGCCAGCAGCTCCTTATACAATGAGCAGTTCTTC
d_call: -
clone_size: many
v_call: TRBV12-3/TRBV12-4
j_call: TRBJ2-1

cdr3_aa: CASSSDSDNMNTEAFF
cdr3_nt: TGTGCCAGCAGCTCAGACTCCGATAACATGAACACTGAAGCTTTCTTT
d_call: -
clone_size: -
v_call: TRBV13
j_call: TRBJ1-1

cdr3_aa: CASSLRTGGSYEQYF
cdr3_nt: TGCGCCAGCAGCCTAAGGACAGGGGGCTCCTACGAGCAGTACTTC
d_call: TRBD1
clone_size: many
v_call: TRBV5-1
j_call: TRBJ2-7

cdr3_aa: CASSSLSSSGGAGRDGELFF
cdr3_nt: TGTGCCAGCAGTTCACTTTCCTCCAGCGGCGGGGCGGGACGGGACGGGGAGCTGTTTTTT
d_call: -
clone_size: medium-sized
v_call: TRBV7-1
j_call: TRBJ2-2

cdr3_aa: CASSRDSSPGISPLHF
cdr3_nt: TGTGCCAGCAGTAGGGACAGCTCCCCGGGGATCTCACCCCTCCACTTT
d_call: TRBD1
clone_size: few
v_call: TRBV6-1
j_call: TRBJ1-6

cdr3_aa: CASSLVEGLDEQFF
cdr3_nt: TGTGCCAGCAGTTTAGTCGAGGGGTTGGATGAGCAGTTCTTC
d_call: -
clone_size: many
v_call: TRBV27
j_call: TRBJ2-1

cdr3_aa: CSARDPVGGLAKNIQYF
cdr3_nt: TGCAGTGCTAGAGATCCCGTAGGGGGCCTAGCCAAAAACATTCAGTACTTC
d_call: TRBD1
clone_size: many
v_call: TRBV20-1
j_call: TRBJ2-4

cdr3_aa: CASSRTGGETQYF
cdr3_nt: TGTGCCAGCAGCCGGACAGGGGGAGAGACCCAGTACTTC
d_call: TRBD1
clone_size: many
v_call: TRBV11-2
j_call: TRBJ2-5

cdr3_aa: CASSQEPLSWTGEGYTF
cdr3_nt: TGTGCCAGCAGCCAAGAACCATTGTCTTGGACAGGGGAGGGCTACACCTTC
d_call: TRBD1
clone_size: many
v_call: TRBV3-1
j_call: TRBJ1-2

cdr3_aa: CASSYKGTSNYGYTF
cdr3_nt: TGTGCCAGCAGTTATAAGGGGACTTCTAACTATGGCTACACCTTC
d_call: -
clone_size: medium-sized
v_call: TRBV6-6
j_call: TRBJ1-2

cdr3_aa: CASNLRGSTGELFF
cdr3_nt: TGTGCCAGCAATCTCAGGGGGAGCACCGGGGAGCTGTTTTTT
d_call: TRBD1
clone_size: -
v_call: TRBV6-1
j_call: TRBJ2-2

cdr3_aa: CSARDGDRDTEAFF
cdr3_nt: TGCAGTGCTAGAGATGGGGACAGGGACACTGAAGCTTTCTTT
d_call: TRBD1
clone_size: medium-sized
v_call: TRBV20-1
j_call: TRBJ1-1

cdr3_aa: CASSEGSGSSYEQYF
cdr3_nt: TGTGCCAGCAGCGAGGGTAGCGGGAGTTCCTACGAGCAGTACTTC
d_call: TRBD2
clone_size: many
v_call: TRBV9
j_call: TRBJ2-7

cdr3_aa: CASSEALTGEVYEQYF
cdr3_nt: TGTGCCAGCAGTGAAGCGCTTACAGGGGAGGTTTACGAGCAGTACTTC
d_call: -
clone_size: medium-sized
v_call: TRBV2
j_call: TRBJ2-7

cdr3_aa: CASSINSGTSVSEQYF
cdr3_nt: TGTGCCAGCAGTATCAACTCCGGGACTAGCGTTAGCGAGCAGTACTTC
d_call: TRBD2
clone_size: medium-sized
v_call: TRBV12-3/TRBV12-4
j_call: TRBJ2-7

cdr3_aa: CASSSGHNTEAFF
cdr3_nt: TGCGCCAGCAGCTCGGGACATAACACTGAAGCTTTCTTT
d_call: -
clone_size: many
v_call: TRBV5-1
j_call: TRBJ1-1

cdr3_aa: CSGRFRVLNTEAFF
cdr3_nt: TGCAGCGGCCGGTTCCGGGTCTTGAACACTGAAGCTTTCTTT
d_call: -
clone_size: -
v_call: TRBV29-1
j_call: TRBJ1-1

cdr3_aa: CSARDNSGGLYNEQFF
cdr3_nt: TGCAGTGCTAGAGATAATAGCGGGGGTCTCTACAATGAGCAGTTCTTC
d_call: TRBD2
clone_size: many
v_call: TRBV20-1
j_call: TRBJ2-1

cdr3_aa: CSARETRNNEQFF
cdr3_nt: TGCAGTGCTAGAGAAACTAGGAACAATGAGCAGTTCTTC
d_call: -
clone_size: many
v_call: TRBV20-1
j_call: TRBJ2-1

cdr3_aa: CASSSAPVGAFF
cdr3_nt: TGTGCCAGCAGCTCCGCCCCCGTGGGCGCTTTCTTT
d_call: -
clone_size: many
v_call: TRBV7-9
j_call: TRBJ1-1

cdr3_aa: CSARGLAGRGGAYNEQFF
cdr3_nt: TGCAGTGCCCGAGGACTAGCGGGAAGAGGGGGGGCCTACAATGAGCAGTTCTTC
d_call: TRBD2
clone_size: many
v_call: TRBV20-1
j_call: TRBJ2-1

cdr3_aa: CASSLWGYEQYF
cdr3_nt: TGTGCCAGCAGCTTATGGGGTTACGAGCAGTACTTC
d_call: -
clone_size: medium-sized
v_call: TRBV7-6
j_call: TRBJ2-7

cdr3_aa: CASSRPGQLSYEQYF
cdr3_nt: TGTGCCAGCAGCCGACCGGGACAGCTCTCCTACGAGCAGTACTTC
d_call: TRBD1
clone_size: few
v_call: TRBV28
j_call: TRBJ2-7

cdr3_aa: CASSQGRSNQPQHF
cdr3_nt: TGTGCCAGCTCACAGGGTAGAAGCAATCAGCCCCAGCATTTT
d_call: -
clone_size: many
v_call: TRBV18
j_call: TRBJ1-5

cdr3_aa: CASSPTASDTQYF
cdr3_nt: TGCGCCAGCAGCCCCACCGCCTCCGATACGCAGTATTTT
d_call: -
clone_size: many
v_call: TRBV5-1
j_call: TRBJ2-3

cdr3_aa: CAWSGGLVNTEAFF
cdr3_nt: TGTGCCTGGAGTGGCGGCCTAGTGAACACTGAAGCTTTCTTT
d_call: -
clone_size: -
v_call: TRBV30
j_call: TRBJ1-1

cdr3_aa: CASTPGGEQFF
cdr3_nt: TGTGCCAGCACCCCAGGGGGTGAGCAGTTCTTC
d_call: TRBD1
clone_size: medium-sized
v_call: TRBV12-3/TRBV12-4
j_call: TRBJ2-1